This T cell receptor beta chain was recovered during a study of immune evolution from preneoplasia to lung adenocarcinoma. Details on this clone: Its antigen is as yet unknown.

Nucleic acids came from premalignant or tumor cells enriched by macro-dissection. Points from the study as a whole: Highest clonality occurred in KRAS-mutant, not EGFR-mutant or double wild-type, nodules.

The trim removed 4 bases at V and 0 bases at J, leaving 3 bases unmatched. The CDR3 length is 15 residues. Germline CDR1 is SNHLY and CDR2 is FYNNEI. Repertoires were generated with immunoSEQ multiplex PCR, while TCRdb's copy carries only in-frame clones and drops some. The sample holds 8,000 to 10,000 clones; around 83% are singletons and the top ten take about 4.9%. The source of this sequence is a person aged 65 to 85 with lung adenocarcinoma. Some clones in this sample may be carry-over from other donors' samples. Sequenced: FFPE minimally invasive lung adenocarcinoma tissue. V usage is TRBV2 and J usage is TRBJ2-1; TRBD1 agrees at 7 bases. CDR3 in DNA: TGTGCCAGCAGTGCGCCAGGGGGCTCCTACAATGAGCAGTTCTTC. Translation gives CASSAPGGSYNEQFF.